The clone carrying this TCR beta chain was recorded at least ten times. The antigen remains undetermined. The library came from three nested PCR rounds adapted from ARM-PCR protocols. Each CDR3 protein gets one entry after TCRdb re-called the multiplex PCR reads with MiXCR. The sample holds 60,000 to 65,000 distinct CDR3 sequences, about 56% seen once. This sample is drawn from a study of tumor and adjacent non-tumor tissue in lung cancer. Study-wide context: Around 4.4 million productive TCRbeta reads were obtained per sample on average.

Study findings and constraints: TCR diversity was significantly greater in tumor than normal lung tissue. Top 100 clones took a larger repertoire share in normal lung.

No cell sorting was done before RNA was extracted from the tissue. More than 3 cm separated this lung sample from the edge of the tumor. Newly diagnosed lung cancer patients had thoracic surgery in China, August–November 2014, without prior chemotherapy. V lost 1 base to trimming and J lost 6 bases, with 8 bases between them. CDR3 length: 13 amino acids. The TCR originated in a man between 65 and 80 years old with non-small cell lung cancer. Sample: distant non-tumor lung tissue. The J gene is TRBJ2-3, the V gene TRBV12-3 or TRBV12-4; the D gene could be TRBD1 or TRBD2 (5 bases each). This CDR3 reads CASSLGREDTQYF. Here the CDR3 DNA reads TGTGCCAGCAGTTTAGGCAGGGAGGATACGCAGTATTTT.